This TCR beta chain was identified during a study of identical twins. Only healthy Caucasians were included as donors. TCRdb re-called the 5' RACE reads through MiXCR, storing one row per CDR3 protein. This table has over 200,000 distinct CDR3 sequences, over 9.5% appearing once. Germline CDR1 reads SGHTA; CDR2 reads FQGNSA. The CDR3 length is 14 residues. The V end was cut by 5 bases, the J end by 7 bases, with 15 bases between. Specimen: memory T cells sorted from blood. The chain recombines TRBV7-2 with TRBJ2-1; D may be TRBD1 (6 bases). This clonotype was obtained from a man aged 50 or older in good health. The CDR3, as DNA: TGTGCCAGCAGCCATAGTGGGGGCGGAAATGAGCAGTTCTTC. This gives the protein CASSHSGGGNEQFF.